This TCR beta chain originates from a study of blood T cell repertoires in COVID-19. The method was immunoSEQ multiplex PCR; TCRdb's version includes in-frame clones alone and lacks a portion of them. The top ten clones hold roughly 11% of a sample with roughly 150,000 clones, around four fifths of them seen once. From germline, CDR1 is LNHDA and CDR2 SQIVND (reference sequence). The CDR3 contains 14 residues. V lost 4 bases, J lost 0 bases, and 10 bases lay in between. Material for sequencing was peripheral blood. V is TRBV19 and J is TRBJ2-7, with D maybe TRBD1 (6 bases). The source is a human donor in a cohort sampled during active COVID-19. Written as DNA, the CDR3 is TGTGCCAGTAGTAGGACAGCCGACTCCTACGAGCAGTACTTC. This gives the protein CASSRTADSYEQYF.